Here is one TCR beta chain with its context. The sample belongs to a study of T cells after yellow fever vaccination. Per the germline V gene, CDR1 is SGHRS and CDR2 is YFSETQ. V was pared by 1 base and J by 4 bases, with 5 bases of the junction left unmatched. The CDR3 covers 16 residues. TCRdb re-called the 5' RACE reads through MiXCR, storing one row per CDR3 protein. The repertoire holds some 500,000 distinct CDR3 sequences, with around an eighth as singletons. Sequencing used PBMCs, obtained on the day of the yellow fever booster vaccination. The chain couples TRBV5-1 to TRBJ1-2; 12 bases are shared with TRBD1. The source of this sequence is a man under 40 who received the YFV17D yellow fever vaccine. The DNA of the CDR3 is TGCGCCAGCAGCTTGCCGGGACAGGGGGCATTCTATGGCTACACCTTC. It yields the protein CASSLPGQGAFYGYTF.